The 27 T cell receptor beta chains below were found in one sample sequenced in a study of blood T cell repertoires in COVID-19 (dated by TCRdb to between 2020 and 2021). The library was prepared using the immunoSEQ multiplex PCR assay. What TCRdb holds here is the immuneACCESS table cut down to in-frame rearrangements. Part of the clones is not present; checked against another copy, under half of the missing clones reflect an unresolved V gene, and the others are unexplained. The sample includes roughly 150,000 clones, with roughly 80% observed a single time. 5.6% of the sample lies in the top ten. Material: PBMCs or T cells enriched from blood (not recorded which). Every receptor here comes from a woman in her 40s with acute COVID-19.

V is TRBV6-6 and J is TRBJ2-7; 12 positions match TRBD2. The CDR3 has 17 residues. Germline CDR1 and CDR2: MNHNY and SVGAGI (reference sequence). Trimming removed 5 bases from V and 4 bases from J; junction bases left unmatched: 12. The CDR3 loop is CASSRQTSGSSPYEQYF. The CDR3 DNA sequence: TGTGCCAGCAGTCGGCAGACTAGCGGGAGCTCCCCTTACGAGCAGTACTTC.

The chain employs TRBV5-6 and TRBJ1-2, with D perhaps matching TRBD1 (5 bases). Germline CDR1 and CDR2: SGHDT and YYEEEE. Trimming took 4 bases from V and 3 from J, leaving 16 bases between them. The CDR3 has 15 amino acids. In DNA, the CDR3 is TGTGCCAGCAGCGGATCTTGGGGGGGAGACTATGGCTACACCTTC. This codes for CASSGSWGGDYGYTF.

The CDR3 protein is CASSATGDGNTIYF. The CDR3 region has the DNA TGCGCCAGCAGCGCGACAGGGGACGGAAACACCATATATTTT. The chain is built from TRBV5-1 and TRBJ1-3; 8 positions agree with TRBD1. The J segment lost 4 bases and the V segment lost 4 bases, leaving 4 bases of the junction unmatched. The germline CDR1 and CDR2 sequences are SGHRS and YFSETQ. This CDR3 is 14 amino acids long.

The chain has TRBV11-1 and TRBJ1-1; D is perhaps TRBD1 (6 bases). Germline CDR1 is SGHAT and CDR2 is FQDESV (reference sequence). V lost 3 bases, J lost 5 bases, and 16 bases lay in between. The CDR3 totals 15 residues. The CDR3 protein is CASSLVPGHATEAFF. The CDR3 region has the DNA TGTGCCAGCAGCTTGGTTCCGGGACACGCGACTGAAGCTTTCTTT. The entire variable domain, with the rest obtained from reference TRBV11-1 and TRBJ1-1, is as follows: EAEVAQSPRYKITEKSQAVAFWCDPISGHATLYWYRQILGQGPELLVQFQDESVVDDSQLPKDRFSAERLKGVDSTLKIQPAELGDSAMYLCASSLVPGHATEAFFGQGTRLTVV.

The chain employs TRBV6-6 and TRBJ2-2; 7 bases align to TRBD2. With 4 bases clipped from V and 6 bases from J, the junction kept 11 bases outside the gene matches. This CDR3 has 16 residues. Germline CDR1 reads MNHNY; CDR2 reads SVGAGI (reference sequence). Written as DNA, the CDR3 is TGTGCCAGCAGTTTTCCAGGACTAGGTCCTGCCGGGGAGCTGTTTTTT. This gives the protein CASSFPGLGPAGELFF.

The genes are TRBV30 and TRBJ1-6, with D possibly being TRBD1 (6 bases). CDR1 GTSNPN and CDR2 SVGIG come from the germline V gene (reference sequence). The CDR3 loop spans 14 amino acids. V lost 0 bases, J lost 9 bases, and 12 bases lay in between. The CDR3, as DNA: TGTGCCTGGAGTGTTAGGGGGAGTGGTTCACCCCTCCACTTT. Translating gives CAWSVRGSGSPLHF.

The chain joins TRBV28 to TRBJ1-5; D gene uncertain. The CDR3 sequence is 13 residues long. The germline gives CDR1 MDHEN, CDR2 SYDVKM. V dropped 6 bases and J dropped 6 bases, with 12 bases sitting between them. The CDR3 DNA reads TGTGCCAGCAGCCAAACATCCATTCAGCCCCAGCATTTT. Its protein is CASSQTSIQPQHF.

The rearrangement links TRBV24-1 to TRBJ1-1, with D unresolved. Germline assignment: CDR1 KGHDR and CDR2 SFDVKD. Trimming cost V 3 bases and J 7 bases, with 20 bases left between them. The CDR3 spans 16 residues. In nucleotides, the CDR3 is TGTGCCACCAGTGATCTCATCGTGGGAGGGTGGGGTGAAGCTTTCTTT. Amino acid sequence: CATSDLIVGGWGEAFF.

The chain recombines TRBV6-5 with TRBJ1-1; no reliable D call. CDR1 and CDR2 from the germline V gene are MNHEY and SVGAGI. The CDR3 runs 13 residues. V lost 6 bases to trimming and J lost 4 bases, with 12 bases between them. The CDR3 nucleotides read TGTGCCAGCAGCGCCATACAATTCACTGAAGCTTTCTTT. This codes for CASSAIQFTEAFF.

This clone was detected only a few times. The rearrangement uses TRBV28 and TRBJ1-2, with 11 positions matching TRBD1. Germline V gives CDR1 MDHEN, CDR2 SYDVKM. V lost 8 bases and J lost 6; bases outside the gene matches: 11. CDR3 size: 15 residues. The CDR3 nucleotides are TGTGCCAGCGGGACAGGGGGTAGTACTGGGCATGGCTACACCTTC. It encodes CASGTGGSTGHGYTF.

The genes are TRBV29-1 and TRBJ2-5; D not resolved. The CDR3 contains 15 residues. The V end was cut by 4 bases, the J end by 2 bases, with 17 bases between. Germline V gives CDR1 SQVTM, CDR2 ANQGSEA. The CDR3 region is CSVAVSGQPQETQYF. DNA of the CDR3: TGCAGCGTTGCCGTGTCAGGTCAACCTCAAGAGACCCAGTACTTC.

This rearrangement joins TRBV29-1 to TRBJ1-1; 7 positions agree with TRBD1. V dropped 7 bases and J dropped 1; count of bases not matched to a gene: 6. The CDR3 totals 13 residues. CDR1 is SQVTM, CDR2 ANQGSEA, per germline. The CDR3 sequence is CSALGTANTEAFF. CDR3 nucleotide sequence: TGCAGCGCTCTCGGGACAGCGAACACTGAAGCTTTCTTT.

This rearrangement joins TRBV15 to TRBJ2-3, with D tentatively TRBD1 (5 bases). Germline CDR1 and CDR2: LNHNV and YYDKDF (reference sequence). The V gene lost 4 bases and the J gene lost 4 bases, with 15 bases spanning the gap. This CDR3 contains 15 residues. CDR3 bases: TGTGCCACCAGCACAGCTTCTGGGGCAGCAGATACGCAGTATTTT. Its translation is CATSTASGAADTQYF.

The chain is built from TRBV18 and TRBJ2-7; the match to TRBD1 covers 7 bases. This CDR3 comprises 13 residues. The germline V gene has CDR1 KGHSH and CDR2 LQKENI. V lost 8 bases and J lost 1; bases outside the gene matches: 5. The CDR3 is CASATGQSYEQYF. Written as DNA, the CDR3 is TGTGCCAGCGCCACGGGACAGTCCTACGAGCAGTACTTC.

The sample holds a few counts of this clone. The V and J genes are TRBV5-4 and TRBJ1-2; 9 bases are a match to TRBD1. With V trimmed by 4 bases and J by 3 bases, 7 bases remained unmatched. The CDR3 covers 15 residues. In germline, CDR1 is SGHNT, CDR2 YYREEE (reference sequence). The DNA for the CDR3 is TGTGCCAGCAGCGGCGCGGGACAGGGATACTATGGCTACACCTTC. Its protein product is CASSGAGQGYYGYTF.

The chain employs TRBV9 and TRBJ1-1; D remains ambiguous. The CDR3 consists of 15 residues. Germline assignment: CDR1 SGDLS and CDR2 YYNGEE. Trimming shortened V by 0 bases and J by 1 base, and 10 bases separated the two germline ends. DNA of the CDR3: TGTGCCAGCAGCGTAGGGTGGGGAGCGAACACTGAAGCTTTCTTT. Its protein product is CASSVGWGANTEAFF.

CDR3 DNA sequence: TGTGCCAGCAGCTCCCGCGGCGGCGCGAACACCGGGGAGCTGTTTTTT. Its protein product is CASSSRGGANTGELFF. The chain joins TRBV5-4 to TRBJ2-2, with no clear D. V lost 3 bases and J 0 bases, leaving 12 bases between the germline ends. The CDR3 is 16 residues long. Germline loops: CDR1 SGHNT, CDR2 YYREEE (reference sequence).

The V gene is TRBV6-2 or TRBV6-3, the J gene TRBJ2-2, with unresolved D. The CDR3 consists of 17 residues. Between the trimmed V and J ends, which lost 0 bases and 10 bases, there was a span of 21 bases. CDR1 and CDR2 from the germline V gene are MNHEY and SVGEGT. CDR3 DNA: TGTGCCAGCAGTTACTCGCTAATATCGGGTACGGCGACGGAGCTGTTTTTT. Protein sequence: CASSYSLISGTATELFF.

The chain employs TRBV6-6 and TRBJ2-2; the match to TRBD2 covers 7 bases. The trim removed 9 bases at V and 4 bases at J, leaving 5 bases unmatched. Germline V lookup: CDR1 MNHNY, CDR2 SVGAGI (reference sequence). The CDR3 contains 13 residues. The CDR3 loop reads CASPGGPTGELFF. DNA of the CDR3: TGTGCCAGTCCGGGAGGACCCACCGGGGAGCTGTTTTTT.

J is TRBJ2-1 and V is TRBV12-5; weak D call: TRBD2 (6 bases). The CDR3 covers 13 residues. Trimming cost V 2 bases and J 10 bases, with 12 bases left between them. Germline CDR1 is LGHNT and CDR2 is FRNRAP. This CDR3 reads CASGLLVAVEQFF. The CDR3 bases are TGTGCTAGTGGTTTGTTGGTAGCGGTAGAGCAGTTCTTC.

The J gene is TRBJ2-3, the V gene TRBV5-1, with 11 bases identical to TRBD1. The junction had 7 bases not matched to a gene; V was cut back by 1 base and J by 6 bases. The CDR3 length is 16 residues. The V gene's germline CDR1 is SGHRS and CDR2 YFSETQ. This CDR3 is CASSLIGQGARDTQYF. CDR3 sequence (DNA): TGCGCCAGCAGCTTGATCGGACAGGGGGCGAGGGATACGCAGTATTTT.

The chain combines TRBV2 with TRBJ2-7; 11 positions agree with TRBD2. J was trimmed by 4 bases and V by 0 bases; bases with no gene match: 5. The CDR3 consists of 16 residues. Germline V gene data show CDR1 as SNHLY and CDR2 as FYNNEI. The CDR3 spells CASSEASGRAKYEQYF. The CDR3 bases are TGTGCCAGCAGTGAAGCTAGCGGGAGGGCCAAATACGAGCAGTACTTC.

This clone was seen a handful of times. The chain is built from TRBV7-3 and TRBJ2-1; 8 positions match TRBD2. CDR3 length: 15 residues. CDR1 and CDR2 from the germline V gene are SGHTA and FQGTGA. The V gene end was trimmed by 3 bases and the J gene end by 1 base; junction bases not matched to a gene: 2. CDR3 in DNA: TGTGCCAGCAGCTTGGTAGCGGGGTCCTACAATGAGCAGTTCTTC. Translation gives CASSLVAGSYNEQFF.

The V call is TRBV3-1 (or the pseudogene TRBV3-2), the J call TRBJ1-1; D may be TRBD1 (5 bases). Germline-derived CDR1 and CDR2 are LGHDT and YNNKEL (reference sequence). The germline V and J ends were trimmed by 1 base and 2 bases, with 11 bases remaining between them. This CDR3 is 15 amino acids long. CDR3 nucleotides: TGTGCCAGCAGCCAAGTATTAGGGGCCAACACTGAAGCTTTCTTT. This gives the protein CASSQVLGANTEAFF.

This chain connects TRBV11-1 to TRBJ2-1, with 7 bases lining up with TRBD2. Germline V lookup: CDR1 SGHAT, CDR2 FQDESV (reference sequence). The CDR3 is made up of 15 amino acids. V lost 5 bases to trimming and J lost 0 bases; unmatched junction nucleotides: 4. In DNA form, the CDR3 reads TGTGCCAGCAGCGAGGCTAGCGGCTCCTACAATGAGCAGTTCTTC. As protein: CASSEASGSYNEQFF.

The genes are TRBV10-2 and TRBJ2-1; tentatively, D is TRBD2 (5 bases). V lost 8 bases and J lost 4, with 6 bases in between. The length of the CDR3 is 11 residues. CDR1 WSHSY and CDR2 SAAADI come from the germline V gene. The CDR3 nucleotides are TGCGCCAGCGCGGGTTACAATGAGCAGTTCTTC. The encoded protein is CASAGYNEQFF.

The gene calls are TRBV19 and TRBJ1-5; tentative D call: TRBD1 (5 bases). CDR3 size: 14 residues. Trimming left V 8 bases short and J 1 base short, with 12 bases between. Germline loops: CDR1 LNHDA, CDR2 SQIVND (reference sequence). The CDR3 nucleotides are TGTGCCAGTCGGGGTGGGGGGAGCAATCAGCCCCAGCATTTT. Translated, it gives CASRGGGSNQPQHF.